Sequencing of this TCR beta chain was carried out in a study of blood T cell repertoires in COVID-19. Overall study: From the United States, Italy and Spain came samples of acute and convalescent COVID-19. Sources were T cells, B-cell-depleted T cells, or PBMCs; the material itself was cDNA or gDNA.

Per the study methods: Reference gene primer amplification gave estimated nucleated cell counts. Data came from immunoSEQ multiplex PCR; TCRdb stores just in-frame clones and leaves some out. That table is the source of V, J and clone size, and D and trimming were worked out from the DNA. The data show 50,000 to 60,000 clones, around 85% seen once. CDR1 and CDR2 (germline): MDHEN, SYDVKM. The length of the CDR3 is 18 residues. Trimming at V came to 5 bases and at J to 0 bases, leaving 14 bases not matched to a gene. The sample taken for sequencing was peripheral blood. V gene TRBV28 combines with J gene TRBJ2-5; 8 nucleotides line up with TRBD1. This sequence originates from a human donor in a cohort sampled during active COVID-19. The CDR3 DNA reads TGTGCCAGCAGTCGTCAGTCAGGGGGCGTGGGATACCAAGAGACCCAGTACTTC. The encoded protein is CASSRQSGGVGYQETQYF.